This T cell receptor beta chain was identified in a study of OX40 agonist ivuxolimab in advanced cancers. Study-level background: Earlier treatment with anti-PD-1, anti-PD-L1 or anti-CTLA-4 was permitted, and 30% to 40% had received some. Of the patients, three showed partial responses, one with hepatocellular carcinoma and two with cutaneous melanoma.

The germline V and J ends were trimmed by 0 bases and 0 bases, with 15 bases remaining between them. This CDR3 comprises 18 residues. Germline values: CDR1 SEHNR, CDR2 FQNEAQ (reference sequence). Findings and caveats of the study: Clonal expansion from baseline to week 6 occurred in both CD4+ and CD8+ T cells.

A note on this clone: Its antigen is currently unknown.

Using immunoSEQ multiplex PCR, the repertoire was profiled, and TCRdb retains in-frame clones only, with some absent. This sample has some 74,000 clones, with less than 95% found just once. Material: CD4+ or CD8+ T cells sorted from blood, obtained in a trial of the OX40 agonist ivuxolimab. This sequence originates from an adult with an advanced solid tumor such as melanoma, head and neck, liver or kidney cancer. The chain couples TRBV7-9 to TRBJ2-1, with D possibly called TRBD1 or TRBD2 (5 bases each). CDR3 in amino acids: CASSLADWVGDSYNEQFF. The CDR3 coding sequence is TGTGCCAGCAGCTTAGCGGATTGGGTGGGGGACTCCTACAATGAGCAGTTCTTC.